Each of the 11 T cell receptor beta chains below was sequenced from the same sample in a study of identical twins. MiXCR, run by TCRdb on the 5' RACE reads, gives a single entry per CDR3 protein. The sample lists hundreds of thousands of distinct CDR3 sequences, around an eighth occurring once. These data are also associated with another study on yellow fever vaccine responses in identical twins.

Sequenced material: CD8+ T cells sorted from blood. Receptors were obtained from a woman between 18 and 29 years old in good health.

This clonotype was observed at least ten times. The V and J genes are TRBV12-3 or TRBV12-4 and TRBJ2-5; 12 bases are a match to TRBD1. Trimming at V came to 6 bases and at J to 5 bases, leaving 10 bases not matched to a gene. The CDR3 loop spans 16 amino acids. CDR3 nucleotide sequence: TGTGCCAGCAGATCCCTGGGGACAGGGGGCTTGGAGACCCAGTACTTC. This translates into CASRSLGTGGLETQYF.

This clonotype occurred many times. Germline is not matched at one junction end, which may reflect a read error. This chain connects TRBV28 to TRBJ2-3; 10 bases map to TRBD1. This CDR3 has 12 amino acids. The germline V gene encodes CDR1 MDHEN and CDR2 SYDVKM. CDR3 nucleotides: TGTGCCAGCAGACCTATTGGACAGGGGGATATCTTT. Encoded protein: CASRPIGQGDIF. Full variable domain (rest looked up from reference TRBV28 and TRBJ2-3): DVKVTQSSRYLVKRTGEKVFLECVQDMDHENMFWYRQDPGLGLRLIYFSYDVKMKEKGDIPEGYSVSREKKERFSLILESASTNQTSMYLCASRPIGQGDIFGPGTRLTVL.

The gene calls are TRBV7-6 and TRBJ2-5; TRBD2 agrees at 13 bases. CDR3 length: 17 amino acids. The junction had 9 bases not matched to a gene; V was cut back by 1 base and J by 7 bases. Germline assignment: CDR1 SGHVS and CDR2 FNYEAQ. CDR3 DNA: TGTGCCAGCAGCTTAGATCGGACTAGCGGGAGTCCTGGGACCCAGTACTTC. Translating it yields CASSLDRTSGSPGTQYF.

The chain has TRBV20-1 and TRBJ1-1, with TRBD1 matching 8 bases. CDR1 is DFQATT, CDR2 SNEGSKA, per germline (reference sequence). Trimming at V came to 6 bases and at J to 3 bases, leaving 6 bases not matched to a gene. The CDR3 consists of 13 residues. CDR3 sequence: CSALTGADTEAFF. The CDR3 bases are TGCAGTGCCTTGACAGGGGCGGACACTGAAGCTTTCTTT.

This clonotype was recorded at least ten times. The chain combines TRBV29-1 with TRBJ2-5, with D possibly TRBD1 on 5 matching bases. Trimming shortened V by 4 bases and J by 2 bases, and 17 bases separated the two germline ends. CDR1 is SQVTM and CDR2 is ANQGSEA in the germline V gene. CDR3 size: 15 residues. CDR3 sequence: CSVGLRADRQETQYF. As DNA, the CDR3 is TGCAGCGTTGGTCTCAGGGCAGATAGACAAGAGACCCAGTACTTC.

The chain has TRBV7-9 and TRBJ1-2; 8 positions agree with TRBD1. The CDR3 runs to 17 residues. The V and J ends lost 1 base and 0 bases, in that order; junction bases with no gene match: 7. Germline values: CDR1 SEHNR, CDR2 FQNEAQ (reference sequence). The CDR3 reads CASSLEPGDRSNYGYTF. The CDR3 nucleotides read TGTGCCAGCAGCTTAGAACCCGGGGACAGGTCTAACTATGGCTACACCTTC.

The sample holds many counts of this clonotype. J is TRBJ2-1 and V is TRBV12-3 or TRBV12-4, with 10 bases identical to TRBD2. After removal of 7 bases from V and 8 bases from J, the junction contained 5 bases not matched to a gene. This CDR3 is 13 amino acids long. The CDR3 sequence is CASTRLAGDEQFF. The DNA of the CDR3 is TGTGCCAGCACAAGACTAGCGGGCGATGAGCAGTTCTTC.

V and J are TRBV25-1 and TRBJ2-2, with 8 bases fitting TRBD1. The CDR3 contains 16 residues. Germline V gives CDR1 MGHDK, CDR2 SYGVNS. V lost 3 bases and J lost 3; bases outside the gene matches: 6. The CDR3 sequence is CASSDPDRAHTGELFF. The CDR3 DNA sequence: TGTGCCAGCAGTGACCCGGACAGGGCGCACACCGGGGAGCTGTTTTTT.

This clonotype has a single count. The rearrangement links TRBV12-3 or TRBV12-4 to TRBJ2-3; weak D call: TRBD2 (6 bases). Trimming took off 3 bases at V and 5 bases at J, with 15 bases between the two ends. The CDR3 spans 15 residues. This CDR3 is CASSFIAVREDTQYF. CDR3 in DNA: TGTGCCAGCAGTTTTATAGCGGTGAGGGAAGATACGCAGTATTTT.

This clonotype occurred a few times. The chain links TRBV14 to TRBJ2-7; 10 bases agree with TRBD1. Germline-derived CDR1 and CDR2 are SGHDN and FVKESK. V trimming: 2 bases; J trimming: 3 bases; junction bases outside the gene matches: 4. The CDR3 extends over 15 amino acids. CDR3 bases: TGTGCCAGCAGCCAACAATGGACAGGGGGCTACGAGCAGTACTTC. Translating gives CASSQQWTGGYEQYF.

A single count supports this clonotype. The chain recombines TRBV5-1 with TRBJ2-2; D is unclear. The germline V and J ends were trimmed by 4 bases and 4 bases, with 17 bases remaining between them. CDR1 and CDR2 (germline): SGHRS, YFSETQ. The CDR3 runs to 16 residues. The CDR3 sequence: CASSDDTGTLTGELFF. The CDR3 DNA is TGCGCCAGCAGCGACGATACCGGTACGCTCACCGGGGAGCTGTTTTTT.